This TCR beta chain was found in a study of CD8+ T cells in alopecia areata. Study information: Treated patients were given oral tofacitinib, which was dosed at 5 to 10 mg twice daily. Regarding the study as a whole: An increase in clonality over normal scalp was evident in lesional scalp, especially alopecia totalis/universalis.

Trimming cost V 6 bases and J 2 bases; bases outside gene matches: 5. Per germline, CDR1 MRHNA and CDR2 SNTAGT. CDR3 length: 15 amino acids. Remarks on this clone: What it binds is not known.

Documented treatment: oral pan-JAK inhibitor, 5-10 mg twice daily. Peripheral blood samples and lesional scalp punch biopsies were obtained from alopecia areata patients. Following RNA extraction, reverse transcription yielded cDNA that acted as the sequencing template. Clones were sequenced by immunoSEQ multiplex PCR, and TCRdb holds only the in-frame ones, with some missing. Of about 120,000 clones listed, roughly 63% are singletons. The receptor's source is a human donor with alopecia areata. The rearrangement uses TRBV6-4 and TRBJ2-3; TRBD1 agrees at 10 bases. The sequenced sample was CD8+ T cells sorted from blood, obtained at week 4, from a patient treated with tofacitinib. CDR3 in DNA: TGTGCCAGCAGCCCGGGACAGGGGACCACAGATACGCAGTATTTT. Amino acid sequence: CASSPGQGTTDTQYF.